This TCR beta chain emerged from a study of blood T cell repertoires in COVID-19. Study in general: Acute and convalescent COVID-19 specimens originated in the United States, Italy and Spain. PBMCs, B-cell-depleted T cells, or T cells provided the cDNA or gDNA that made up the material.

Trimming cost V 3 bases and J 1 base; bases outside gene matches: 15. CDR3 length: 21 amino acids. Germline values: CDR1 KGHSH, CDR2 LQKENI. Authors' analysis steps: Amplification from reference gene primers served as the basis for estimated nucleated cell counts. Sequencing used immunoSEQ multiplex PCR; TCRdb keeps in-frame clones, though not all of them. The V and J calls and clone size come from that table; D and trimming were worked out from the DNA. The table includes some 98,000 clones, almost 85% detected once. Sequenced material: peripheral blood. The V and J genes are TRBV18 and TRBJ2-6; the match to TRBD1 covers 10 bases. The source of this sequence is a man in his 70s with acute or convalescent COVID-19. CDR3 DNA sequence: TGTGCCAGCTCACCGCTGGGACTTGGTGGGACAGGGGCATCTGGGGCCAACGTCCTGACTTTC. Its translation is CASSPLGLGGTGASGANVLTF.